Each of the 22 T cell receptor beta chains below was sequenced from the same sample in a study of spatial heterogeneity in lung cancer. Each CDR3 protein gets one entry after TCRdb re-called the 5' RACE reads with MiXCR. The data contain 110,000 or so distinct CDR3 sequences, more than 10% of them singletons. Time point given: blood at routine non-recurrence follow-up after resection. The sample was PBMCs, taken at follow-up. The source is a female donor with early-stage non-small cell lung cancer.

This clonotype was detected many times. This chain joins TRBV28 and TRBJ2-1; perhaps TRBD2 as D (6 bases). From germline, CDR1 is MDHEN and CDR2 SYDVKM. Trimming cost V 3 bases and J 4 bases, with 7 bases left between them. The CDR3 consists of 13 residues. CDR3 in amino acids: CASSFRGYNEQFF. The CDR3 region has the DNA TGTGCCAGCAGTTTCCGGGGGTACAATGAGCAGTTCTTC.

This clonotype was found a few times. The rearrangement uses TRBV27 and TRBJ2-3, with 9 nucleotides matching TRBD2. Germline values: CDR1 MNHEY, CDR2 SMNVEV (reference sequence). This CDR3 is built from 16 residues. V was clipped by 6 bases and J by 4 bases; unmatched bases: 11. The CDR3 loop reads CASRTPSGRNPDTQYF. As DNA, the CDR3 is TGTGCCAGCAGAACTCCAAGCGGGAGGAACCCAGATACGCAGTATTTT.

This clonotype was counted only a few times. The chain has TRBV27 and TRBJ1-5, with 7 bases fitting TRBD1. Germline CDR1 is MNHEY and CDR2 is SMNVEV (reference sequence). The CDR3 has 16 residues. Trimming removed 2 bases from V and 4 bases from J; junction bases left unmatched: 8. The CDR3 region is CASSLGGRGTNQPQHF. CDR3 nucleotides: TGTGCCAGCAGTTTAGGCGGCAGGGGGACAAATCAGCCCCAGCATTTT.

This clonotype was detected a few times. The chain recombines TRBV24-1 with TRBJ1-5, with a tentative D call TRBD1 (5 bases). CDR1 KGHDR and CDR2 SFDVKD come from the germline V gene. This CDR3 contains 14 residues. The ends were cut back, 5 bases at V and 2 bases at J, with 9 bases in the middle. The CDR3 DNA reads TGTGCCACCAGTGGTGGGGGTGGCAATCAGCCCCAGCATTTT. This translates into CATSGGGGNQPQHF.

This clonotype was counted at least ten times. The chain joins TRBV20-1 to TRBJ1-5; 7 bases fit TRBD1. This CDR3 has 15 residues. The V gene end was trimmed by 3 bases and the J gene end by 2 bases; junction bases not matched to a gene: 7. Per germline, CDR1 DFQATT and CDR2 SNEGSKA (reference sequence). In nucleotides, the CDR3 is TGCAGTGCTAGCAGACAGGGTTCGGGCAATCAGCCCCAGCATTTT. Amino acid sequence: CSASRQGSGNQPQHF.

This clonotype was observed a handful of times. J is TRBJ2-7 and V is TRBV5-6, with D uncertain. From germline, CDR1 is SGHDT and CDR2 YYEEEE. The V end lost 0 bases, the J end lost 2 bases, and 12 bases lay between the germline ends. The CDR3 is 15 amino acids. The CDR3 DNA follows: TGTGCCAGCAGCTTGGGGCCCCCGGTCACCTACGAGCAGTACTTC. It is translated as CASSLGPPVTYEQYF.

V is TRBV7-9 and J is TRBJ2-6, with 10 bases lining up with TRBD1. From germline, CDR1 is SEHNR and CDR2 FQNEAQ (reference sequence). This CDR3 contains 17 residues. The junction had 5 bases not matched to a gene; V was cut back by 4 bases and J by 2 bases. The CDR3 loop is CASSSRGQGAGANVLTF. The DNA of the CDR3 is TGTGCCAGCAGCTCCCGAGGACAGGGGGCTGGGGCCAACGTCCTGACTTTC. Full variable domain (missing parts from reference TRBV7-9 and TRBJ2-6): DTGVSQNPRHKITKRGQNVTFRCDPISEHNRLYWYRQTLGQGPEFLTYFQNEAQLEKSRLLSDRFSAERPKGSFSTLEIQRTEQGDSAMYLCASSSRGQGAGANVLTFGAGSRLTVL.

This clonotype has just a few counts. The chain is built from TRBV12-3 or TRBV12-4 and TRBJ2-5; TRBD1 aligns across 7 bases. V gave up 5 bases and J gave up 5 bases; unmatched junction bases: 2. The CDR3 extends over 12 amino acids. CDR3 protein: CASSPDRETQYF. CDR3 nucleotides: TGTGCCAGCAGTCCGGACAGGGAGACCCAGTACTTC.

There are many counts of this clonotype. V gene TRBV20-1 combines with J gene TRBJ1-5; 12 bases line up with TRBD1. V lost 5 bases, J lost 5 bases, and 4 bases stayed unmatched. Germline V gives CDR1 DFQATT, CDR2 SNEGSKA (reference sequence). The CDR3 consists of 14 residues. CDR3 region: CSAPGTGGYQPQHF. CDR3 in DNA: TGCAGTGCTCCCGGGACAGGGGGCTATCAGCCCCAGCATTTT.

This clonotype was seen repeatedly, ten times or more. The J gene is TRBJ1-4, the V gene TRBV2, with D unclear. V lost 5 bases, J lost 16 bases, and 14 bases lay in between. The V gene's germline CDR1 is SNHLY and CDR2 FYNNEI. The CDR3 consists of 11 residues. CDR3 sequence reads: CASSLDQKRFF. CDR3 coding DNA: TGTGCCAGCAGTCTGGACCAGAAGAGGTTTTTT. Based on the CDR3 plus reference TRBV2 and TRBJ1-4, the full variable domain is EPEVTQTPSHQVTQMGQEVILRCVPISNHLYFYWYRQILGQKVEFLVSFYNNEISEKSEIFDDQFSVERPDGSNFTLKIRSTKLEDSAMYFCASSLDQKRFFGSGTQLSVL.

The CDR3 sequence is CASSSLAGLSTDTQYF. The CDR3 DNA reads TGTGCCAGCAGTTCTTTAGCGGGCTTAAGCACAGATACGCAGTATTTT. The chain has TRBV5-4 and TRBJ2-3; TRBD2 matches 7 bases. Germline CDR1 and CDR2: SGHNT and YYREEE (reference sequence). The CDR3 totals 16 residues. Unmatched junction bases numbered 9, after V lost 5 bases and J lost 0 bases.

The CDR3 DNA sequence: TGTGCCAGCAGCCAAGATTCTAGCATTTTCTATGAGCAGTACTTC. This sequence encodes CASSQDSSIFYEQYF. The chain is built from TRBV4-2 and TRBJ2-7; possibly TRBD2 for D (5 bases). Deletions cut 0 bases from V and 7 bases from J, with 16 bases between. In germline, CDR1 is LGHNA, CDR2 YNFKEQ. CDR3 size: 15 residues.

This chain connects TRBV15 to TRBJ1-5; the match to TRBD1 covers 8 bases. V shed 1 base, J shed 2 bases, and the junction held 7 bases outside the gene matches. Germline V gene lookup returns CDR1 LNHNV and CDR2 YYDKDF (reference sequence). This CDR3 contains 17 residues. The CDR3 DNA sequence: TGTGCCACCAGCAGAGGAGTAGACAGGGGCCGCAATCAGCCCCAGCATTTT. Translating gives CATSRGVDRGRNQPQHF.

This clonotype has at least ten counts. This chain connects TRBV24-1 to TRBJ2-5, with TRBD2 identical over 15 bases. With V trimmed by 3 bases and J by 5 bases, 6 bases remained unmatched. The CDR3 loop spans 17 amino acids. Germline CDR1 KGHDR, CDR2 SFDVKD. The CDR3 loop reads CATSDRTSGRGIETQYF. The CDR3 DNA reads as TGTGCCACCAGTGATCGGACTAGCGGGAGGGGGATCGAGACCCAGTACTTC.

This clonotype was observed a few times. This rearrangement joins TRBV6-4 to TRBJ2-7, with 10 bases lining up with TRBD1. The CDR3 is 15 amino acids. The germline V gene has CDR1 MRHNA and CDR2 SNTAGT. J lost 2 bases, V lost 5 bases, and 6 bases had no gene match. The chain's CDR3 is CASSKDRGKTYEQYV. Here the CDR3 DNA reads TGTGCCAGCAGTAAGGACAGGGGGAAGACCTACGAGCAGTACGTC.

This clonotype was counted many times. The chain recombines TRBV7-9 with TRBJ1-4; weak D call: TRBD1 (6 bases). The V and J ends lost 3 bases and 2 bases respectively, with 19 bases between them. Germline V lookup: CDR1 SEHNR, CDR2 FQNEAQ (reference sequence). CDR3 length: 18 amino acids. The CDR3, as DNA: TGTGCCAGCAGCTTTGTAAATACAGGGCCGAGTACTAATGAAAAACTGTTTTTT. Amino acids: CASSFVNTGPSTNEKLFF.

This clonotype was observed many times. The CDR3 sequence: CASSLRRNSKETQYF. The DNA for the CDR3 is TGTGCCAGCAGTTTAAGGCGCAACTCCAAAGAGACCCAGTACTTC. This chain joins TRBV12-3 or TRBV12-4 and TRBJ2-5; D gene unclear. The CDR3 has 15 residues. Trimming cost V 2 bases and J 3 bases, with 13 bases left between them.

The gene calls are TRBV5-1 and TRBJ2-1, with 8 bases identical to TRBD1. V trimming: 8 bases; J trimming: 5 bases; junction bases outside the gene matches: 9. This CDR3 has 14 amino acids. Germline-derived CDR1 and CDR2 are SGHRS and YFSETQ. CDR3 protein: CASIPGTGDNEQFF. CDR3 DNA: TGCGCCAGTATCCCCGGGACAGGAGACAATGAGCAGTTCTTC.

This clonotype was picked up many times. The V gene is TRBV6-2 or TRBV6-3, the J gene TRBJ2-7; a possible D gene is TRBD2 (6 bases). CDR1 and CDR2 (germline): MNHEY, SVGEGT. The CDR3 has 14 amino acids. Trimming left V 6 bases short and J 1 base short, with 13 bases between. In nucleotides, the CDR3 is TGTGCCAGCAGCTCCCCGGGACTGTCCTACGAGCAGTACGTC. Translated: CASSSPGLSYEQYV.

This chain uses TRBV12-3 or TRBV12-4 with TRBJ2-1; 7 nucleotides align to TRBD2. Trimming removed 5 bases from V and 4 bases from J; junction bases left unmatched: 5. This CDR3 has 14 residues. The CDR3 region has the DNA TGTGCCAGCAGTCTAAGGGACTATTACAATGAGCAGTTCTTC. This codes for CASSLRDYYNEQFF.

CDR3 nucleotide sequence: TGTGCCTGGACCCGGACGGGAATATATGGCTACACCTTC. Amino acid sequence: CAWTRTGIYGYTF. The chain couples TRBV30 to TRBJ1-2; no firm D call. CDR1 GTSNPN and CDR2 SVGIG come from the germline V gene (reference sequence). V dropped 4 bases and J dropped 5 bases, with 14 bases sitting between them. The CDR3 is 13 residues long.

This clonotype turned up a few times. The V and J genes are TRBV6-1 and TRBJ2-7; D is uncertain. Trimming cost V 4 bases and J 2 bases, with 15 bases left between them. Germline V gene data show CDR1 as MNHNS and CDR2 as SASEGT. This CDR3 has 15 residues. CDR3 protein: CASSALPSKAYEQYF. CDR3 coding DNA: TGTGCCAGCAGTGCCCTGCCTAGTAAGGCCTACGAGCAGTACTTC.